Each of the 26 T cell receptor beta chains below was sequenced from the same sample in a study of monozygotic twins with inflammatory bowel disease. TCRdb reprocessed the 5' RACE reads, keeping one entry per CDR3 protein, no DNA. The sample table includes about 160,000 distinct CDR3 sequences. Sequencing was performed on blood. The receptors shown here come from a human donor with ulcerative colitis or Crohn's disease, or a healthy co-twin of an affected twin (not recorded which).

Here the CDR3 reads CSATEGTDYGYTF. This chain uses TRBV20-1 with TRBJ1-2; TCRdb's D call, TRBD1, is unchecked because there is no DNA. The CDR3 length is 13 residues. The germline V gene has CDR1 DFQATT and CDR2 SNEGSKA (reference sequence).

V usage is TRBV7-2 and J usage is TRBJ2-3; as DNA is missing, the TRBD2 call by TCRdb cannot be tested. Looked up from germline, CDR1 is SGHTA and CDR2 is FQGNSA. CDR3 length: 16 amino acids. This CDR3 is CASSLPPSGSADTQYF.

The V and J genes are TRBV5-1 and TRBJ2-7; the D gene TCRdb calls, TRBD1, cannot be checked with no DNA. The CDR3 contains 14 residues. The germline CDR1 and CDR2 sequences are SGHRS and YFSETQ. The CDR3 loop reads CASSSGQGGYEQYF.

The J gene is TRBJ2-1, the V gene TRBV3-1. The CDR3 spans 14 residues. The germline gives CDR1 LGHDT, CDR2 YNNKEL (reference sequence). The CDR3 sequence is CASSQDLQIGEQFF.

The chain is built from TRBV6-5 and TRBJ1-1. CDR3 length: 15 amino acids. The germline CDR1 and CDR2 sequences are MNHEY and SVGAGI. The CDR3 loop is CASSNLQRGGTEAFF.

This CDR3 is CASSSPGQDRSEQYF. This chain joins TRBV11-2 and TRBJ2-7; TCRdb calls TRBD1, which cannot be checked without DNA. The CDR3 length is 15 residues. Per the germline V gene, CDR1 is SGHAT and CDR2 is FQNNGV.

V is TRBV6-4 and J is TRBJ2-1. The CDR3 covers 15 residues. CDR1 is MRHNA, CDR2 SNTAGT, per germline. The CDR3 protein is CASSASQGNHNEQFF.

The chain combines TRBV12-3 or TRBV12-4 with TRBJ2-1; TCRdb's assignment of TRBD1 cannot be checked, as there is no DNA. CDR3 length: 14 residues. The CDR3 sequence is CASSLGGDVDEQFF.

The rearrangement uses TRBV5-1 and TRBJ2-5; TCRdb's D gene call, TRBD1, goes unchecked for lack of DNA. Looked up from germline, CDR1 is SGHRS and CDR2 is YFSETQ. The length of the CDR3 is 14 residues. The CDR3 protein is CASSFPGGGETQYF. Full variable domain (missing parts from reference TRBV5-1 and TRBJ2-5): KAGVTQTPRYLIKTRGQQVTLSCSPISGHRSVSWYQQTPGQGLQFLFEYFSETQRNKGNFPGRFSGRQFSNSRSEMNVSTLELGDSALYLCASSFPGGGETQYFGPGTRLLVL.

The chain uses TRBV30 and TRBJ2-7. Germline CDR1 is GTSNPN and CDR2 is SVGIG (reference sequence). There are 14 residues in the CDR3. The CDR3 sequence is CAWSVQSGAYEQYF.

This chain connects TRBV5-6 to TRBJ2-1; TCRdb lists TRBD2, though no DNA is available to test this call. CDR1 and CDR2 from the germline V gene are SGHDT and YYEEEE. The CDR3 has 16 amino acids. The CDR3 region is CASSFRTSGRGREQFF.

The chain recombines TRBV27 with TRBJ2-7; the D gene TCRdb calls, TRBD1, cannot be checked with no DNA. The CDR3 length is 14 residues. The germline V gene encodes CDR1 MNHEY and CDR2 SMNVEV (reference sequence). Here the CDR3 reads CASSLYRDKNEQYF.

The rearrangement links TRBV29-1 to TRBJ2-7; TCRdb reports TRBD1, a call that lacks DNA to check it against. CDR1 SQVTM and CDR2 ANQGSEA come from the germline V gene. The CDR3 totals 14 residues. The CDR3 sequence: CSVEGGRGRHEQYF.

This chain uses TRBV29-1 with TRBJ2-2; with no DNA, the TCRdb D assignment of TRBD2 cannot be verified. This CDR3 contains 15 residues. Germline lookup yields CDR1 SQVTM and CDR2 ANQGSEA. The CDR3 reads CSASARVRNTGELFF.

The chain carries TRBV5-1 and TRBJ1-1; the D call of TRBD1 rests on TCRdb alone, since no DNA is present to check it. This CDR3 contains 16 residues. Germline CDR1 SGHRS, CDR2 YFSETQ. CDR3: CASSFGGTDPNTEAFF.

V usage is TRBV6-2 or TRBV6-3 and J usage is TRBJ2-1; with no DNA, the TCRdb D assignment of TRBD1 cannot be verified. CDR3 length: 15 amino acids. The V gene's germline CDR1 is MNHEY and CDR2 SVGEGT. The CDR3 loop is CASSYTSGGWDEQFF.

V gene TRBV14 combines with J gene TRBJ2-3. The CDR3 covers 17 residues. Germline V gives CDR1 SGHDN, CDR2 FVKESK. This CDR3 reads CASSQDREYPSTDTQYF.

The chain links TRBV7-8 to TRBJ2-3. Per the germline V gene, CDR1 is SGHVS and CDR2 is FQNEAQ. The CDR3 runs 12 residues. The CDR3 loop is CASSLHADTQYF.

V and J are TRBV5-6 and TRBJ2-1; the TRBD2 assignment by TCRdb is unverifiable without DNA. The V gene's germline CDR1 is SGHDT and CDR2 YYEEEE. CDR3 size: 16 residues. The CDR3 is CASSLVASPSYNEQFF.

The chain links TRBV29-1 to TRBJ2-5; the TCRdb call, TRBD1, lacks DNA for checking. The CDR3 contains 13 residues. Germline values: CDR1 SQVTM, CDR2 ANQGSEA. CDR3 sequence reads: CSVAEDRVATQYF. Supplemented by reference TRBV29-1 and TRBJ2-5, the full variable domain reads SAVISQKPSRDICQRGTSLTIQCQVDSQVTMMFWYRQQPGQSLTLIATANQGSEATYESGFVIDKFPISRPNLTFSTLTVSNMSPEDSSIYLCSVAEDRVATQYFGPGTRLLVL.

The genes are TRBV28 and TRBJ2-3; no DNA is available, so the TRBD1 call from TCRdb remains unchecked. Germline V CDR1 and CDR2: MDHEN, SYDVKM. The CDR3 consists of 15 residues. CDR3 loop: CASSYVDTTVIGVYF. Full variable domain (remainder filled in from reference TRBV28 and TRBJ2-3): DVKVTQSSRYLVKRTGEKVFLECVQDMDHENMFWYRQDPGLGLRLIYFSYDVKMKEKGDIPEGYSVSREKKERFSLILESASTNQTSMYLCASSYVDTTVIGVYFGPGTRLTVL.

V gene TRBV7-3 combines with J gene TRBJ2-1; TCRdb selects TRBD2, and the lack of DNA leaves this call unchecked. The germline V gene encodes CDR1 SGHTA and CDR2 FQGTGA. The CDR3 is made up of 18 amino acids. The CDR3 sequence: CASSRLPGTSGTLIEQFF. The whole variable domain, remainder taken from reference TRBV7-3 and TRBJ2-1, is GAGVSQTPSNKVTEKGKYVELRCDPISGHTALYWYRQSLGQGPEFLIYFQGTGAADDSGLPNDRFFAVRPEGSVSTLKIQRTERGDSAVYLCASSRLPGTSGTLIEQFFGPGTRLTVL.

The chain has TRBV28 and TRBJ1-2. The CDR3 consists of 15 residues. CDR1 is MDHEN and CDR2 is SYDVKM in the germline V gene. CDR3 sequence: CASSLFRAFRDGYTF.

The rearrangement joins TRBV12-5 to TRBJ2-2; TCRdb's D call of TRBD2 is untestable without DNA. This CDR3 contains 17 residues. Looked up from germline, CDR1 is LGHNT and CDR2 is FRNRAP. The CDR3 region is CASGLVQIAGVTGELFF.

The chain is built from TRBV5-1 and TRBJ2-3. CDR3 length: 12 residues. The germline V gene has CDR1 SGHRS and CDR2 YFSETQ. CDR3 amino acids: CASSLDRDTQYF. The variable domain in full, completed from reference TRBV5-1 and TRBJ2-3, reads KAGVTQTPRYLIKTRGQQVTLSCSPISGHRSVSWYQQTPGQGLQFLFEYFSETQRNKGNFPGRFSGRQFSNSRSEMNVSTLELGDSALYLCASSLDRDTQYFGPGTRLTVL.

This chain joins TRBV7-2 and TRBJ2-7; lacking DNA, the TRBD2 call made by TCRdb goes unchecked. Germline loops: CDR1 SGHTA, CDR2 FQGNSA. The CDR3 extends over 13 amino acids. CDR3 sequence reads: CASSIEAPYEQYF.